This T cell receptor (beta chain) was found in a study of shared clonotypes between healthy human individuals. CD45RO-negative, CCR7-positively selected cells formed the naive CD8 fraction, excluding terminally differentiated effector memory CD45RA+ cells. Recent acute infections and vaccinations were absent in the healthy HIV-negative adult donors. Between the trimmed V and J ends, which lost 4 bases and 5 bases, there was a span of 18 bases. The CDR3 sequence is 15 residues long. Germline V gene sequence: CDR1 SGDLS, CDR2 YYNGEE. The method was immunoSEQ multiplex PCR; TCRdb's version includes in-frame clones alone and lacks a portion of them. Of some 580,000 clones detected, roughly 98% appear once; the ten largest clones hold 0.25% to 0.35%.

This rearrangement joins TRBV9 to TRBJ1-1, with D possibly being TRBD1 (6 bases). This clonotype was obtained from a man aged 25-45 years in good health. Sequencing was carried out using naive CD8+ T cells sorted from blood. The CDR3 region is CASSPRWGQRTEAFF. Here the CDR3 DNA reads TGTGCCAGCAGCCCAAGGTGGGGGCAGAGGACTGAAGCTTTCTTT.